This T cell receptor beta chain appears in the sequencing data of a study of blood T cell repertoires in COVID-19. Whole-study context: Acute and convalescent COVID-19 specimens originated in the United States, Italy and Spain. PBMCs, B-cell-depleted T cells, or T cells were the source of the cDNA or gDNA that made up the material.

Per the original methods: Reference gene primers were amplified, and this amplification served to estimate nucleated cell counts. Only in-frame clones appear in the TCRdb table, and some are missing; sequencing was by immunoSEQ multiplex PCR. The DNA gave D and trimming, while V, J and clone size come from that table. Of about 160,000 clones listed, around 84% are singletons. Germline V gene lookup returns CDR1 MNHEY and CDR2 SMNVEV (reference sequence). The CDR3 loop spans 13 amino acids. J lost 3 bases, V lost 10 bases, and 1 base had no gene match. Input material: peripheral blood. This clonotype was obtained from a man aged 40-50 years with acute or convalescent COVID-19. The chain carries TRBV27 and TRBJ1-6, with TRBD1 matching over 9 bases. The CDR3 reads CATGQGYNSPLHF. CDR3 coding DNA: TGTGCCACGGGACAGGGCTATAATTCACCCCTCCACTTT.